This note documents a single T cell receptor beta chain sequence. Its antigen is unknown. The method was immunoSEQ multiplex PCR; TCRdb's version includes in-frame clones alone and lacks a portion of them. The data contain hundreds of thousands of clones, roughly 70% of them singletons. Trimming cost V 0 bases and J 4 bases, with 12 bases left between them. This CDR3 is built from 15 residues. Germline V gives CDR1 SGHRS, CDR2 YFSETQ. The data originate from a study of shared clonotypes between healthy human individuals. General observations from the study: Expectations were that clonotype sharing among donors would be affected by sequencing depth. Lower generation probabilities were found for non-shared clonotypes than for those shared by all four donors.

The chain links TRBV5-1 to TRBJ2-3; D not certain. Sequencing was done on a sample of memory CD4+ T cells sorted from blood. As to subset: CD45RA-negative fraction. The clonotype comes from a woman aged 30 to 39 in good health. CDR3 protein: CASSLVFDLADTQYF. The DNA for the CDR3 is TGCGCCAGCAGCTTGGTATTCGATCTCGCAGATACGCAGTATTTT. Complete variable domain (other parts from reference TRBV5-1 and TRBJ2-3): KAGVTQTPRYLIKTRGQQVTLSCSPISGHRSVSWYQQTPGQGLQFLFEYFSETQRNKGNFPGRFSGRQFSNSRSEMNVSTLELGDSALYLCASSLVFDLADTQYFGPGTRLTVL.